The T cell receptor (beta chain) under discussion was sequenced for a study of blood T cell repertoires in COVID-19. Study details: Donors in the United States, Italy and Spain gave samples during acute or convalescent COVID-19.

Original handling: The authors estimated nucleated cell counts from reference gene primer amplification. The protocol was immunoSEQ multiplex PCR, while the TCRdb copy is restricted to in-frame clones and leaves out a portion. V, J and clone size are taken as reported in that table, and D and trimming were inferred from the DNA itself. The table includes a few hundred thousand clones, 70% to 90% detected once. Germline trimming cut 1 base from V and 8 bases from J; bases unmatched to any gene: 5. CDR3 size: 14 residues. CDR1 is LNHDA, CDR2 SQIVND, per germline (reference sequence). The clonotype comes from a woman aged 30 to 39 with active or convalescent COVID-19. The V and J genes are TRBV19 and TRBJ2-3, with TRBD2 matching over 8 bases. The sample consisted of peripheral blood. The CDR3: CASSIAGGAGTQYF. The CDR3, as DNA: TGTGCCAGTAGTATAGCGGGGGGGGCTGGTACGCAGTATTTT.